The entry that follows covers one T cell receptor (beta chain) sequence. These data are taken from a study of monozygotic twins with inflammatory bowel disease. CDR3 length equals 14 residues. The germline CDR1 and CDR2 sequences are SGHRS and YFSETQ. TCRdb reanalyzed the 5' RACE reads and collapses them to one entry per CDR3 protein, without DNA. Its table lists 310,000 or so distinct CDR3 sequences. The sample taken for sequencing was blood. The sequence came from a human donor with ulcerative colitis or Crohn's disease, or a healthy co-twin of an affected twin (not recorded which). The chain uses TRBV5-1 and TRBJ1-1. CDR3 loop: CASSLGDRNTEAFF.